This T cell receptor beta chain derives from a study of blood T cells in healthy people across ages. The second PCR ran about 6 to 11 cycles with a sample-barcoded 5' primer and J-beta primers. TCRdb fed the 5' RACE reads into MiXCR, producing one record per CDR3 protein. The sample includes about 800,000 distinct CDR3 sequences, 20% to 30% of them seen just once. Isolation of PBMCs gave at least 7 million cells per sample. Germline V gene lookup returns CDR1 SNHLY and CDR2 FYNNEI. The CDR3 spans 13 residues. Notes on this clonotype: A junction boundary mismatches the germline segment, possibly from a read error.

The data were also submitted as part of a second study, on T cells of mothers and their children. From that paper: Donors comprised three healthy Caucasian mothers plus their six children. RNA extracted was entirely used for cDNA synthesis, about 1.6 ug per 15 ul.

This clonotype was obtained from a boy younger than 18 in good health. Sequencing was carried out using blood. The chain couples TRBV2 to TRBJ1-1, with unresolved D. The CDR3 here is CASREEFGTEAFF. The CDR3 DNA reads TGTGCCAGCCGTGAGGAATTCGGCACTGAAGCTTTCTTT.